This T cell receptor (beta chain) was sequenced for a study of T cell clones after liver transplantation. Study summary: In this trial, immunosuppression withdrawal was attempted within 2 years of liver transplant. At least one year of complete immunosuppression withdrawal without enzymes over twice normal defined tolerance. Overall study findings and caveats: Migration into the graft, not deletion, may explain lost graft donor-reactive T cells.

Notes on this clone: The target antigen is unknown.

Here immunoSEQ multiplex PCR was the method, and the copy in TCRdb shows in-frame clones only, minus some. The repertoire holds more than 95,000 clones, roughly four fifths seen once, with 0.85% to 1% in the top ten. CDR3 length: 15 residues. The germline V gene has CDR1 SGHAT and CDR2 FQNNGV. V lost 0 bases, J lost 4 bases, and 10 bases lay in between. The chain couples TRBV11-2 to TRBJ1-3; possible D gene TRBD1, 6 bases. The clonotype comes from a human donor who received a liver transplant. The sequencing used CD4+ T cells from blood, collected before liver transplant. CDR3 sequence: CASSLDRGRGNTIYF. The DNA of the CDR3 is TGTGCCAGCAGCTTAGATCGGGGGCGAGGAAACACCATATATTTT.